The clone carrying this T cell receptor (beta chain) is a singleton in its sample. The data originate from a study of blood T cell repertoires in COVID-19. Background on the study: From T cells, B-cell-depleted T cells, or PBMCs came the material, which was cDNA or gDNA.

The trim removed 6 bases at V and 4 bases at J, leaving 8 bases unmatched. The CDR3 is made up of 14 amino acids. The germline V gene has CDR1 MDHEN and CDR2 SYDVKM. Authors' data handling: It was from reference gene primer amplification that nucleated cell counts were estimated. Data came from immunoSEQ multiplex PCR; TCRdb stores just in-frame clones and leaves some out. Clonal size and the V and J genes are those of that table, whereas D and trimming came from the DNA. The sample records fewer than 350,000 clones, 75% to 95% being singletons. Seattle's cohort entered during active infection and was followed longitudinally.

The sequence derives from a woman aged 25-40 years with COVID-19, enrolled during active disease. The sample was peripheral blood. This chain uses TRBV28 with TRBJ2-5; 7 nucleotides match TRBD1. CDR3 nucleotide sequence: TGTGCCAGCAGCGCCCCAGGGGGTCCAGAGACCCAGTACTTC. Translation gives CASSAPGGPETQYF.